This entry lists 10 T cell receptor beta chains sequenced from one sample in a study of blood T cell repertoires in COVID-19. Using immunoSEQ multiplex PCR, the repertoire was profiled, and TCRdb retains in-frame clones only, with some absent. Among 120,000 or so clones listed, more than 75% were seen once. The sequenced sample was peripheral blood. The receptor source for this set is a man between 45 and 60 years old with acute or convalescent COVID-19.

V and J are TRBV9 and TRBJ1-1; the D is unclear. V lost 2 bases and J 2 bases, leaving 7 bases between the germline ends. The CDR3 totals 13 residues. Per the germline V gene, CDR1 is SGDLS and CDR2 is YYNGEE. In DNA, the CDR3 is TGTGCCAGCAGCGTGCGGGGAAACACTGAAGCTTTCTTT. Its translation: CASSVRGNTEAFF.

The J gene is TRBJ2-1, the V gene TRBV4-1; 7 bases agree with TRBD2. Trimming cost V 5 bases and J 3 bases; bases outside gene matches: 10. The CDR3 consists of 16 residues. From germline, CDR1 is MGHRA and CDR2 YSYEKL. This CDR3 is CASSSPGRGIYNEQFF. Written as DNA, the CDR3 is TGCGCCAGCAGCTCCCCGGGGCGGGGGATCTACAATGAGCAGTTCTTC.

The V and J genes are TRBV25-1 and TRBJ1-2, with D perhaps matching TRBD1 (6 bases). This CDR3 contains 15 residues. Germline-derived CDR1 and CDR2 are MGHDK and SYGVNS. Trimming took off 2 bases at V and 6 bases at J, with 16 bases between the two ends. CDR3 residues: CASSESLQGRDGYTF. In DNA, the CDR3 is TGTGCCAGCAGTGAAAGTTTGCAGGGGCGGGATGGCTACACCTTC.

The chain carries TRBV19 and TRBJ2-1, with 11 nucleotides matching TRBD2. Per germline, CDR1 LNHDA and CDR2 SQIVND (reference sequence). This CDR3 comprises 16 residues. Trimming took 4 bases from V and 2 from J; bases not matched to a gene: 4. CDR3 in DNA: TGTGCCAGTAGTAGTACTAGCGGGGGTACCTACAATGAGCAGTTCTTC. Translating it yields CASSSTSGGTYNEQFF.

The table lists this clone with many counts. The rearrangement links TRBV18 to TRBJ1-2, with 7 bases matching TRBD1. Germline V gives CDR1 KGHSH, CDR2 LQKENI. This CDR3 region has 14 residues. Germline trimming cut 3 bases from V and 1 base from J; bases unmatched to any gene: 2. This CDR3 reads CASSPRDSNYGYTF. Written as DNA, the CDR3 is TGTGCCAGCTCACCTCGGGACAGTAACTATGGCTACACCTTC.

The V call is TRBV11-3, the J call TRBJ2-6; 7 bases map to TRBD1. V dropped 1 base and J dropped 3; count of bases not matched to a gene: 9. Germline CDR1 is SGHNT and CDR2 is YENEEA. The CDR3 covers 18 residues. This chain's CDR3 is CASSLALTGISGANVLTF. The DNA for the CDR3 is TGTGCCAGCAGCTTAGCCCTGACAGGGATAAGTGGGGCCAACGTCCTGACTTTC.

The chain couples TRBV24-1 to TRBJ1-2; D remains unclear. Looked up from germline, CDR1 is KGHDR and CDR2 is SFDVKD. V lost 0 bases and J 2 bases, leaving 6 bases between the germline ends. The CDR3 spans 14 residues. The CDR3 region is CATSDLRSNYGYTF. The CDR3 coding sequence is TGTGCCACCAGTGATTTGCGGTCCAACTATGGCTACACCTTC.

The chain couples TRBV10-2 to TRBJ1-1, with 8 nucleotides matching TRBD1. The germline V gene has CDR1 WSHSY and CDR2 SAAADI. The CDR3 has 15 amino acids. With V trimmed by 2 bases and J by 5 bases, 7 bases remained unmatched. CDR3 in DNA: TGCGCCAGCAGTGAGGGACAGGGATTAAGAACTGAAGCTTTCTTT. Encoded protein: CASSEGQGLRTEAFF.

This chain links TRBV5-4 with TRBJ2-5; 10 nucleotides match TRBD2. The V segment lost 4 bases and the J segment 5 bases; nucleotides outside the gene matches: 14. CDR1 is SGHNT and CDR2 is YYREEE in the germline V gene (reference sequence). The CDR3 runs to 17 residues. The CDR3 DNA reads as TGTGCCAGCAGCAAAATCGTCAGCGGGAGGGCCGGGGAGACCCAGTACTTC. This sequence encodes CASSKIVSGRAGETQYF.

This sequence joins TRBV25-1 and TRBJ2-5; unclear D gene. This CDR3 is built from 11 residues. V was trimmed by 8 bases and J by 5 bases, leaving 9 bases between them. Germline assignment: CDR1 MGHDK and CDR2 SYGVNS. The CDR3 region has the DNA TGTGCCAGCGTTCTCGGGGAGACCCAGTACTTC. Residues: CASVLGETQYF.